Each of the 17 T cell receptor beta chains below was sequenced from the same sample in a study of T cell responses to AZD1222 COVID-19 vaccine. The method was immunoSEQ multiplex PCR; TCRdb's version includes in-frame clones alone and lacks a portion of them. The profile shows roughly 150,000 clones, 80% to 90% of them singletons. The sample was peripheral blood, taken 28 days after the second AZD1222 dose. These receptors all stem from an adult who received the AZD1222 COVID-19 vaccine.

This clone was recorded once. V is TRBV6-5 and J is TRBJ2-5, with D possibly being TRBD1 (6 bases). Germline lookup yields CDR1 MNHEY and CDR2 SVGAGI. The ends were cut back, 7 bases at V and 2 bases at J, with 8 bases in the middle. This CDR3 has 12 residues. The CDR3: CASTDRQETQYF. The CDR3 DNA sequence: TGTGCCAGCACCGACAGGCAAGAGACCCAGTACTTC.

This clone was seen only once. The chain is built from TRBV19 and TRBJ2-3, with unresolved D. The germline V and J ends were trimmed by 6 bases and 4 bases, with 11 bases remaining between them. This CDR3 is built from 13 residues. CDR1 is LNHDA and CDR2 is SQIVND in the germline V gene (reference sequence). In DNA, the CDR3 is TGTGCCAGTAGCGGCACTAATGCAGATACGCAGTATTTT. Translation gives CASSGTNADTQYF.

This chain joins TRBV3-1 (or the pseudogene TRBV3-2) and TRBJ1-3, with D perhaps TRBD1 (6 bases). The CDR3 is 15 residues long. V lost 4 bases, J lost 5 bases, and 15 bases lay in between. Per the germline V gene, CDR1 is LGHDT and CDR2 is YNNKEL (reference sequence). This CDR3 is CASSPSRTVRNTIYF. CDR3 sequence (DNA): TGTGCCAGCAGCCCCTCGAGGACAGTTAGAAACACCATATATTTT.

This chain connects TRBV7-2 to TRBJ1-3; TRBD1 is a possible D gene (5 bases). The germline V and J ends were trimmed by 5 bases and 4 bases, with 12 bases remaining between them. Germline lookup yields CDR1 SGHTA and CDR2 FQGNSA. CDR3 length equals 14 residues. CDR3 protein: CASSPSTVGNTIYF. The DNA of the CDR3 is TGTGCCAGCAGCCCCTCGACAGTAGGAAACACCATATATTTT.

To note about this clone: Other nucleotide sequences from this sample produce the same CDR3. V usage is TRBV7-9 and J usage is TRBJ1-1; D may be TRBD1 (6 bases). Germline values: CDR1 SEHNR, CDR2 FQNEAQ (reference sequence). V lost 5 bases, J lost 4 bases, and 14 bases lay in between. The CDR3 consists of 14 residues. The CDR3 sequence: CASSQQGWSTEAFF. CDR3 in DNA: TGTGCCAGCAGCCAACAGGGATGGAGCACTGAAGCTTTCTTT.

This clone was detected once. The CDR3, as DNA: TGTGCCAGCTCACCAAGCCAGACCAACTATGGCTACACCTTC. Amino acids: CASSPSQTNYGYTF. The gene calls are TRBV18 and TRBJ1-2; unclear D gene. V was cut by 2 bases and J by 2 bases, with 9 bases left in between. CDR1 is KGHSH and CDR2 is LQKENI in the germline V gene. The CDR3 has 14 amino acids. Full variable domain (remainder filled in from reference TRBV18 and TRBJ1-2): NAGVMQNPRHLVRRRGQEARLRCSPMKGHSHVYWYRQLPEEGLKFMVYLQKENIIDESGMPKERFSAEFPKEGPSILRIQQVVRGDSAAYFCASSPSQTNYGYTFGSGTRLTVV.

CDR3 bases: TGTGCCAGCAGTTTCCAACTCAATCAGCCCCAGCATTTT. Translation gives CASSFQLNQPQHF. V usage is TRBV12-3 or TRBV12-4 and J usage is TRBJ1-5; D not resolved. Between the trimmed V and J ends, which lost 3 bases and 3 bases, there was a span of 6 bases. CDR3 length: 13 amino acids.

The CDR3 DNA is TGTGCCAGCAGCCGGACAGGGGTTGGGGACGAGCAGTACTTC. Translated: CASSRTGVGDEQYF. V is TRBV27 and J is TRBJ2-7; TRBD1 agrees at 9 bases. The CDR3 runs 14 residues. Trimming took 6 bases from V and 5 from J; bases not matched to a gene: 8. Germline V lookup: CDR1 MNHEY, CDR2 SMNVEV (reference sequence).

CDR3 sequence (DNA): TGCAGCGTTATTAACCCCGGGGGCTACACCTTC. This sequence encodes CSVINPGGYTF. V is TRBV29-1 and J is TRBJ1-2; unclear D gene. In germline, CDR1 is SQVTM, CDR2 ANQGSEA. V was pared by 5 bases and J by 8 bases, with 12 bases between. The CDR3 has 11 residues.

The genes are TRBV7-2 and TRBJ1-2; D remains ambiguous. CDR3 length equals 15 residues. Trimming left V 2 bases short and J 2 bases short, with 12 bases between. CDR1 and CDR2 (germline): SGHTA, FQGNSA. The CDR3 DNA sequence: TGTGCCAGCAGCTTAATGCGTGCAGAAAACTATGGCTACACCTTC. Its protein is CASSLMRAENYGYTF.

The gene calls are TRBV4-3 and TRBJ2-3; D might be TRBD2 (5 bases). Germline CDR1 LGHNA, CDR2 YSLEER. Trimming took 1 base from V and 7 from J, leaving 18 bases between them. This CDR3 comprises 16 residues. CDR3 DNA: TGCGCCAGCAGCCAAGGGTCGCCTAGCTTAGGATATACGCAGTATTTT. The encoded protein is CASSQGSPSLGYTQYF.

The V and J genes are TRBV7-9 and TRBJ2-7; 7 bases align to TRBD1. This CDR3 comprises 16 residues. The ends lost 0 bases at V and 4 bases at J; junction bases unmatched: 9. The V gene's germline CDR1 is SEHNR and CDR2 FQNEAQ (reference sequence). DNA of the CDR3: TGTGCCAGCAGCTTAGCATACAAGGACAGGCTGTACGAGCAGTACTTC. This encodes CASSLAYKDRLYEQYF.

This sequence joins TRBV9 and TRBJ1-4; D unclear. CDR1 is SGDLS, CDR2 YYNGEE, per germline. V was cut by 3 bases and J by 0 bases, with 9 bases left in between. The CDR3 contains 15 residues. DNA for the CDR3: TGTGCCAGCAGCGCCGACACCGCAACTAATGAAAAACTGTTTTTT. Encoded protein: CASSADTATNEKLFF.

This clone is a singleton in its sample. V is TRBV30 and J is TRBJ1-3; D unclear. This CDR3 comprises 13 residues. Germline CDR1 and CDR2: GTSNPN and SVGIG (reference sequence). V lost 8 bases, J lost 0 bases, and 11 bases lay in between. In nucleotides, the CDR3 is TGTGCCCTTACAACGGCCTCTGGAAACACCATATATTTT. It yields the protein CALTTASGNTIYF.

This chain connects TRBV5-1 to TRBJ2-1; 9 nucleotides align to TRBD1. Trimming took 4 bases from V and 7 from J; bases not matched to a gene: 3. The CDR3 spans 13 residues. Germline V gene lookup returns CDR1 SGHRS and CDR2 YFSETQ. In DNA form, the CDR3 reads TGCGCCAGCAGCCCGGACAGGGGAAATGAGCAGTTCTTC. It encodes CASSPDRGNEQFF.

V and J are TRBV28 and TRBJ2-5; 8 bases are a match to TRBD1. V lost 8 bases and J lost 5; bases outside the gene matches: 7. Germline V gene lookup returns CDR1 MDHEN and CDR2 SYDVKM. This CDR3 has 13 residues. The CDR3: CASFQGARETQYF. The DNA for the CDR3 is TGTGCCAGCTTCCAGGGGGCGAGGGAGACCCAGTACTTC.

This chain links TRBV30 with TRBJ1-1; 7 bases match TRBD1. This CDR3 is 12 amino acids long. Unmatched junction bases numbered 5, after V lost 5 bases and J lost 5 bases. Germline V gene lookup returns CDR1 GTSNPN and CDR2 SVGIG (reference sequence). CDR3 nucleotide sequence: TGTGCCTGGTCTGACAGGGAAACTGAAGCTTTCTTT. Protein: CAWSDRETEAFF.